These 8 T cell receptor beta chains originate from one sample sequenced in a study of blood T cell repertoires in COVID-19. Here immunoSEQ multiplex PCR was the method, and the copy in TCRdb shows in-frame clones only, minus some. The sample carries about 300,000 clones, about 85% recorded once. The source material was peripheral blood. The receptor source for this set is a human donor in a cohort sampled during active COVID-19.

This rearrangement joins TRBV19 to TRBJ2-3; 8 nucleotides match TRBD2. Trimming at V came to 3 bases and at J to 3 bases, leaving 5 bases not matched to a gene. This CDR3 is built from 15 residues. The germline V gene encodes CDR1 LNHDA and CDR2 SQIVND (reference sequence). The CDR3 nucleotides read TGTGCCAGTAGTATCAGCGGGAGCAAAACAGATACGCAGTATTTT. It specifies CASSISGSKTDTQYF.

The chain carries TRBV4-1 and TRBJ2-5; TRBD2 matches at 8 bases. CDR1 is MGHRA and CDR2 is YSYEKL in the germline V gene. The CDR3 is 15 residues long. V was pared by 4 bases and J by 5 bases, with 9 bases of the junction left unmatched. The chain's CDR3 is CASSPGGLAGETQYF. CDR3 coding DNA: TGCGCCAGCAGCCCGGGGGGGCTAGCTGGGGAGACCCAGTACTTC.

The chain uses TRBV7-2 and TRBJ2-3; 8 bases are a match to TRBD2. With V trimmed by 1 base and J by 3 bases, 3 bases remained unmatched. The CDR3 length is 15 residues. CDR1 SGHTA and CDR2 FQGNSA come from the germline V gene. The CDR3 nucleotides are TGTGCCAGCAGCTTAGTGGCTAGCGGGACAGATACGCAGTATTTT. This sequence encodes CASSLVASGTDTQYF.

Comments on this clone: The germline gene is not matched at one end of the junction; a read error may be the cause. The chain carries TRBV7-9 and TRBJ2-7, with D possibly TRBD1 on 6 matching bases. From germline, CDR1 is SEHNR and CDR2 FQNEAQ (reference sequence). The CDR3 has 11 residues. The chain's CDR3 is CASSLSQDRSF. The DNA for the CDR3 is TGTGCCAGCAGCTTATCTCAGGACAGAAGCTTC.

V and J are TRBV23-1 and TRBJ1-4; D possibly corresponds to TRBD1 (6 bases). TRBV23-1 is known as an ORF, though its function is uncertain. There are 17 residues in the CDR3. V gave up 6 bases and J gave up 7 bases, with 24 bases separating them. In nucleotides, the CDR3 is TGCGCCAGCAGACTACCTATGGGGGGGCTGATGATTGAAAAACTGTTTTTT. Residues: CASRLPMGGLMIEKLFF.

The chain joins TRBV6-5 to TRBJ1-6; the match to TRBD1 covers 7 bases. This CDR3 contains 13 residues. V shed 11 bases and J 8 bases; nucleotides not matched to a gene: 9. CDR1 is MNHEY and CDR2 is SVGAGI in the germline V gene. In nucleotides, the CDR3 is TGTGCCGGAAGCCGGGACAGTCATTCACCCCTCCACTTT. This sequence encodes CAGSRDSHSPLHF.

Here the CDR3 reads CASSLFSGTNYEQYF. The CDR3 DNA reads TGCGCCAGCAGCTTGTTTTCCGGGACAAACTACGAGCAGTACTTC. The rearrangement links TRBV5-1 to TRBJ2-7; D perhaps matches TRBD1 (6 bases). The V gene lost 1 base and the J gene lost 3 bases, with 14 bases spanning the gap. CDR1 and CDR2 from the germline V gene are SGHRS and YFSETQ. The length of the CDR3 is 15 residues.

The chain links TRBV4-1 to TRBJ2-7, with 10 bases fitting TRBD1. The V and J ends lost 5 bases and 4 bases, in that order; junction bases with no gene match: 5. CDR1 is MGHRA, CDR2 YSYEKL, per germline. The CDR3 consists of 14 residues. DNA of the CDR3: TGCGCCAGCAGCTATGGACAGGGGGTATACGAGCAGTACTTC. Translating it yields CASSYGQGVYEQYF.